The sample holds a few counts of the clone carrying this T cell receptor beta chain. Libraries were prepared by immunoSEQ multiplex PCR; TCRdb keeps only in-frame clonotypes and omits some of them. The table records roughly 40,000 clones, around nine tenths of them present only once. Unmatched junction bases numbered 6, after V lost 2 bases and J lost 0 bases. Germline-derived CDR1 and CDR2 are SGDLS and YYNGEE. The CDR3 runs to 18 residues. This entry belongs to a study of control samples from healthy donors and cancer patients. Sequencing input: blood. V usage is TRBV9 and J usage is TRBJ2-1, with 12 bases aligning to TRBD2. This TCR was recovered from a woman aged 45-65 years in good health. CDR3 in DNA: TGTGCCAGCAGCGTCTCTAGCGGGGGGGAGACCTCCTACAATGAGCAGTTCTTC. Translating gives CASSVSSGGETSYNEQFF.